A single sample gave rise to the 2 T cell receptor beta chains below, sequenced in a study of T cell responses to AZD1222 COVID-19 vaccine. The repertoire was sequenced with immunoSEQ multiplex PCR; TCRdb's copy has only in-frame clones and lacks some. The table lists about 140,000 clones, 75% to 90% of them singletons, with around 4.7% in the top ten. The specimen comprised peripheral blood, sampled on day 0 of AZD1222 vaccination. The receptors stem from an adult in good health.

CDR3 sequence reads: CASSPLGTNEQFF. Written as DNA, the CDR3 is TGTGCCAGCAGTCCCCTAGGTACCAATGAGCAGTTCTTC. The gene calls are TRBV27 and TRBJ2-1; the D is unclear. V was shortened by 5 bases and J by 6 bases, with 11 bases between the two germline ends. The CDR3 length is 13 residues. Germline V lookup: CDR1 MNHEY, CDR2 SMNVEV (reference sequence).

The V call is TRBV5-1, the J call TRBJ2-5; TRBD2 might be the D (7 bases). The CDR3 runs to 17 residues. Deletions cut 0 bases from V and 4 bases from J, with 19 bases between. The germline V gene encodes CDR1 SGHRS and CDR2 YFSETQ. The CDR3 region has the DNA TGCGCCAGCAGCTTGGCCAAAGGGGGGGGCCGGGTAGAGACCCAGTACTTC. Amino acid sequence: CASSLAKGGGRVETQYF.